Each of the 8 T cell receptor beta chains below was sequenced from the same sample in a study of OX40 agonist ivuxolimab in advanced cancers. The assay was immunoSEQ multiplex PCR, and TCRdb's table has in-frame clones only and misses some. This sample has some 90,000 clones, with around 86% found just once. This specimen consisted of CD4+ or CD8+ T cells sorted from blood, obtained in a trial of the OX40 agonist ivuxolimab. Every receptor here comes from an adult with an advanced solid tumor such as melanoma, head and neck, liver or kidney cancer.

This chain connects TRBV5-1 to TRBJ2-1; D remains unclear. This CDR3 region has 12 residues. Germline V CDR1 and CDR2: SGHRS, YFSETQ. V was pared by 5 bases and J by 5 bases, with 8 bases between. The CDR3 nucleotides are TGCGCCAGCAGACTCGCTAACAATGAGCAGTTCTTC. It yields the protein CASRLANNEQFF.

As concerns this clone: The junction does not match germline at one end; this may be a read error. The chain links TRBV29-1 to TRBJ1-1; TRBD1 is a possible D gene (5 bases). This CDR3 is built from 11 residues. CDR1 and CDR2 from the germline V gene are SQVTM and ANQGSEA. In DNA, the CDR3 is TGCAGCGTTAAGACGGGGCCTGAGGCTTTCTTT. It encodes CSVKTGPEAFF.

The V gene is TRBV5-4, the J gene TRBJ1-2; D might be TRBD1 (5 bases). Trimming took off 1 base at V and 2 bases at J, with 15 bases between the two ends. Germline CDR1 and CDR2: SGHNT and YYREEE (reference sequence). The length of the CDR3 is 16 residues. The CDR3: CASSLPAGGRNYGYTF. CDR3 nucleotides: TGTGCCAGCAGCTTGCCGGCCGGGGGAAGAAACTATGGCTACACCTTC.

CDR3 bases: TGTGCCAGCAGCCTTCTCCCCGGGGGGGCCGAAGAGACCCAGTACTTC. It translates to CASSLLPGGAEETQYF. This sequence joins TRBV4-2 and TRBJ2-5, with 8 positions matching TRBD2. The germline V gene has CDR1 LGHNA and CDR2 YNFKEQ. This CDR3 is 16 amino acids long. The ends lost 4 bases at V and 3 bases at J; junction bases unmatched: 10.

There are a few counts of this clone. The CDR3 reads CASSLSTGLGELFF. CDR3 nucleotide sequence: TGTGCCAGCAGCTTAAGTACAGGTCTAGGGGAGCTGTTTTTT. The rearrangement joins TRBV7-3 to TRBJ2-2, with D perhaps TRBD1 (5 bases). V was cut by 1 base and J by 8 bases, with 11 bases left in between. Germline V gene sequence: CDR1 SGHTA, CDR2 FQGTGA. This CDR3 region has 14 residues.

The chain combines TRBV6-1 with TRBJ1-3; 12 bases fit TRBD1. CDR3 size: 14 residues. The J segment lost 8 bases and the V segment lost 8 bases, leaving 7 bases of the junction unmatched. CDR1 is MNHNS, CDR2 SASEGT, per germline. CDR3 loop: CASEAGTGGHTIYF. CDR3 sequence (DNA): TGTGCCAGCGAGGCCGGGACAGGGGGCCACACCATATATTTT.

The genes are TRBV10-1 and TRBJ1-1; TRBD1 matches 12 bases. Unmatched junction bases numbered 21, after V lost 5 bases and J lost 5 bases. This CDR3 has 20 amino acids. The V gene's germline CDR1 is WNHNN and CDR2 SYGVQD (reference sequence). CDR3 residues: CASSPQTLWGQGAPRTEAFF. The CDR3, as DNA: TGCGCCAGCAGTCCCCAAACCCTATGGGGACAGGGGGCCCCGAGGACTGAAGCTTTCTTT.

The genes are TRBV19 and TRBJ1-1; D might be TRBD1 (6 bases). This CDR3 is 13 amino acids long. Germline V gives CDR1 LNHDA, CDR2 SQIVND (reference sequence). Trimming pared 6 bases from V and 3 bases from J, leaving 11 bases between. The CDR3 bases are TGTGCCAGTAGCCGAAGGGGGGACACTGAAGCTTTCTTT. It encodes CASSRRGDTEAFF.